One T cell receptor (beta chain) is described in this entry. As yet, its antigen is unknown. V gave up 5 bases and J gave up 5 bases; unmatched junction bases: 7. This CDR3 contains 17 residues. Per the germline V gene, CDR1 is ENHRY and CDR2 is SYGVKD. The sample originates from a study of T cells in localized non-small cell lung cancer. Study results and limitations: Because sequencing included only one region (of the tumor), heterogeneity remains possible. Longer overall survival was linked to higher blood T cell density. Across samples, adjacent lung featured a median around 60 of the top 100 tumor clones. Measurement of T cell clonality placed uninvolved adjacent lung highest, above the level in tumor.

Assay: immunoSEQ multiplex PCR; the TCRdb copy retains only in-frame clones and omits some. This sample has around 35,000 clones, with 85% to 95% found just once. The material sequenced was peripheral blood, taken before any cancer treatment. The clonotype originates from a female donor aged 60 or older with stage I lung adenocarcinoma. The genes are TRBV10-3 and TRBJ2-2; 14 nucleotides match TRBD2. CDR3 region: CAISPGTSGGGTGELFF. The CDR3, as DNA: TGTGCCATCAGTCCCGGGACTAGCGGGGGAGGAACCGGGGAGCTGTTTTTT.